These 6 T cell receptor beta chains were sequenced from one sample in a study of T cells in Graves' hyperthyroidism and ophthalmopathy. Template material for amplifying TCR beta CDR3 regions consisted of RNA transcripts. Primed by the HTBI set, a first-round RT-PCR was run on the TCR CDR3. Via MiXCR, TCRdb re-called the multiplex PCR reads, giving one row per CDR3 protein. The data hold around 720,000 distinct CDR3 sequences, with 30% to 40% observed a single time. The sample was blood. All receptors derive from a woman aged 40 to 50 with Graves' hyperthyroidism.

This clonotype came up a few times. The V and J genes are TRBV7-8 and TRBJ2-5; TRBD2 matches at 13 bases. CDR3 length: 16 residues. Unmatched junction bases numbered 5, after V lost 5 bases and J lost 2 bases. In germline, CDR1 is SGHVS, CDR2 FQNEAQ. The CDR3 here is CASSPRTSGRQETQYF. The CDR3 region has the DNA TGTGCCAGCAGCCCCCGGACTAGCGGGAGACAAGAGACCCAGTACTTC.

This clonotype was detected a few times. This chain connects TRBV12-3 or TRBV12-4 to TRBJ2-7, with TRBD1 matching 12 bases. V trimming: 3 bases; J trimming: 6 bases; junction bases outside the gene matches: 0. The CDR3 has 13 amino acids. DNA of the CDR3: TGTGCCAGCAGTTTGGGACAGGGGGCCGAGCAGTACTTC. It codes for CASSLGQGAEQYF.

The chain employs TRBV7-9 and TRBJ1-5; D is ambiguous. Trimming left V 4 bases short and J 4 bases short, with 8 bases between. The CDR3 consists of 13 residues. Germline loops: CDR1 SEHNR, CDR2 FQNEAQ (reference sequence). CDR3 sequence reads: CASSSVGNQPQHF. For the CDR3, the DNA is TGTGCCAGCAGCTCAGTGGGGAATCAGCCCCAGCATTTT.

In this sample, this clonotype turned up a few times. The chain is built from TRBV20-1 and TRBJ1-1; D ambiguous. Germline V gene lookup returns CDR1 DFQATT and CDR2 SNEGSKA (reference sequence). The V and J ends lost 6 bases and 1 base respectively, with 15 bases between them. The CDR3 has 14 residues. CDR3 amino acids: CSARPAAKNTEAFF. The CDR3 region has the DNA TGCAGTGCCCGGCCGGCTGCAAAGAACACTGAAGCTTTCTTT.

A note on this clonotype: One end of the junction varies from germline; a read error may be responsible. The CDR3 sequence is CAGSSGTEAFF. The DNA for the CDR3 is TGTGCCGGCAGCTCCGGGACAGAAGCTTTCTTT. The chain uses TRBV7-3 and TRBJ1-1, with TRBD1 as a possible D gene (6 bases). The CDR3 is 11 amino acids. Germline V gene lookup returns CDR1 SGHTA and CDR2 FQGTGA.

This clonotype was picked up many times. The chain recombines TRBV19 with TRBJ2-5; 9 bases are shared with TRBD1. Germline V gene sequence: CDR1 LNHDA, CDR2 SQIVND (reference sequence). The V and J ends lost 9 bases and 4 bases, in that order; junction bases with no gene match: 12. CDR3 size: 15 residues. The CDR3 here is CASMGPGQGIETQYF. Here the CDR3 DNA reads TGTGCCAGCATGGGCCCGGGACAGGGTATAGAGACCCAGTACTTC.